The clone carrying this T cell receptor beta chain was observed a single time. As yet, its antigen is unknown. This CDR3 has 14 residues. The germline gives CDR1 SQVTM, CDR2 ANQGSEA. With 4 bases clipped from V and 6 bases from J, the junction kept 10 bases outside the gene matches. The sample comes from a study of cytomegalovirus exposure and HLA in healthy donors. Whole-study results and caveats: In a later analysis, the majority of CMV-associated beta chains seemingly showed HLA restriction.

PCR involved 60 Vbeta and 13 Jbeta primers. Using immunoSEQ multiplex PCR, the repertoire was profiled, and TCRdb retains in-frame clones only, with some absent. The table has some 130,000 clones, 80% seen once; the top ten hold about 4%. This TCR was recovered from a woman in her 40s in good health and CMV-seronegative. Sequencing was performed on PBMCs. The chain uses TRBV29-1 and TRBJ1-1, with 8 bases matching TRBD1. This chain's CDR3 is CSVAENRGDPEAFF. The CDR3 bases are TGCAGCGTTGCAGAGAACAGGGGGGACCCTGAAGCTTTCTTT.